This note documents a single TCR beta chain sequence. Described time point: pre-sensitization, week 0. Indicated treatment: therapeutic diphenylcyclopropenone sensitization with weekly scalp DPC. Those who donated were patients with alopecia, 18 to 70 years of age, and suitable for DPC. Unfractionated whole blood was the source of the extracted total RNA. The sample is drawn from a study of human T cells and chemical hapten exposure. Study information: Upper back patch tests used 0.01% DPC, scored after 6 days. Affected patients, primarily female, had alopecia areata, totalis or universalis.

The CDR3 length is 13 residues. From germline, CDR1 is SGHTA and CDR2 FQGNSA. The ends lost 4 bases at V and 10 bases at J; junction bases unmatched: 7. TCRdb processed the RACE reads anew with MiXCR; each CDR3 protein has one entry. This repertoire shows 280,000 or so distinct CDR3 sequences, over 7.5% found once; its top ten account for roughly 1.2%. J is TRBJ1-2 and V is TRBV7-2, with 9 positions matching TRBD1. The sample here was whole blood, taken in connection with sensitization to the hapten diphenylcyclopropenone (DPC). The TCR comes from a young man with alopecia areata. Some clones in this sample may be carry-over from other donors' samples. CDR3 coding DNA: TGTGCCAGCAGCTCCGGGACAGGGTCGGACTACACCTTC. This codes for CASSSGTGSDYTF.